A selection of T cell receptor beta chains follows, all from one sample in a study of T-cell memory formation after mild COVID-19. TCRdb re-called the 5' RACE reads with MiXCR, one entry per CDR3 protein. The data contain roughly 610,000 distinct CDR3 sequences, around a sixth of them singletons. Sample: PBMCs or a T cell subset sorted from them (not recorded which). These receptors came from an adult woman who had mild COVID-19 (a few samples of this study predate the infection). Cell type and time point are not known. The CDR3 runs from the conserved cysteine through the conserved F or W. The order of the fields is D gene, J gene, clone size, V gene, CDR3 DNA, CDR3 protein. The D gene is left open where the match is weak. Only part of the rows carry a size: once, few, many, or a class if the clone is expanded.

D: TRBD2
J: TRBJ2-7
size: NA
V: TRBV24-1
DNA: TGTGCCACCAGTGACAGACTAGCGTTCGAGCAGTACTTC
CDR3: CATSDRLAFEQYF

D: NA
J: TRBJ1-5
size: NA
V: TRBV20-1
DNA: TGCAGTGCTAGAGATCCCGGGACGAATCAGCCCCAGCATTTT
CDR3: CSARDPGTNQPQHF

D: NA
J: TRBJ1-1
size: NA
V: TRBV5-5
DNA: TGTGCCAGCAGCCCTTACGACAGATTGAACACTGAAGCTTTCTTT
CDR3: CASSPYDRLNTEAFF

D: TRBD1
J: TRBJ1-5
size: NA
V: TRBV30
DNA: TGTGCCTGGAGTTCCGAACGCTTGGGACAGCGTAGCAATCAGCCCCAGCATTTT
CDR3: CAWSSERLGQRSNQPQHF

D: TRBD1
J: TRBJ2-7
size: few
V: TRBV9
DNA: TGTGCCAGCAGCGCAGGGGGACAGGGGCCCTACGAGCAGTACTTC
CDR3: CASSAGGQGPYEQYF

D: NA
J: TRBJ2-7
size: few
V: TRBV5-1
DNA: TGCGCCAGCAGCCCCCCGGGCCCCGGCGAGCAGTACTTC
CDR3: CASSPPGPGEQYF

D: NA
J: TRBJ1-1
size: many
V: TRBV7-3
DNA: TGTGCCAGCAGCCCCGGCGAGGCCTTGAACACTGAAGCTTTCTTT
CDR3: CASSPGEALNTEAFF

D: TRBD2
J: TRBJ2-1
size: NA
V: TRBV2
DNA: TGTGCCAGCAGGGGGACTAGCGGGGGTAGGTCCTACAATGAGCAGTTCTTC
CDR3: CASRGTSGGRSYNEQFF

D: NA
J: TRBJ1-2
size: NA
V: TRBV6-5
DNA: TGTGCCAGTATGATAGGCCCGGCCTATGGCTACACCTTC
CDR3: CASMIGPAYGYTF

D: TRBD2
J: TRBJ2-5
size: NA
V: TRBV7-8
DNA: TGTGCCAGCAGCTTAGCGCGGCTAGCGGGAGTCGAGACCCAGTACTTC
CDR3: CASSLARLAGVETQYF

D: TRBD2
J: TRBJ2-2
size: few
V: TRBV20-1
DNA: TGCAGTGCTCCTTGGACTAGCGGGAGAGATAGGGTCACCGGGGAGCTGTTTTTT
CDR3: CSAPWTSGRDRVTGELFF

D: NA
J: TRBJ2-1
size: NA
V: TRBV7-2
DNA: TGTGCCAGCAGCTTAGGCAGGACGGACTACAATGAGCAGTTCTTC
CDR3: CASSLGRTDYNEQFF

D: NA
J: TRBJ2-6
size: few
V: TRBV7-3
DNA: TGTGCCAGCAGCTTAAGGCCTCGGGGGTCCTCTGGGGCCAACGTCCTGACTTTC
CDR3: CASSLRPRGSSGANVLTF

D: TRBD1
J: TRBJ2-1
size: NA
V: TRBV6-2/TRBV6-3
DNA: TGTGCCACCTCGGACAGGGGCGGTGAGCAGTTCTTC
CDR3: CATSDRGGEQFF

D: NA
J: TRBJ1-3
size: few
V: TRBV5-1
DNA: TGCGCCAGCAAGCCGTCGGACGGGGCCCCGCTCGGAAACACCATATATTTT
CDR3: CASKPSDGAPLGNTIYF

D: TRBD2
J: TRBJ2-3
size: NA
V: TRBV14
DNA: TGTGCCAGCAGCTCCGGACTAGCGGGGGTCACAGATACGCAGTATTTT
CDR3: CASSSGLAGVTDTQYF

D: NA
J: TRBJ1-5
size: many
V: TRBV9
DNA: TGTGCCAGCAGCCCCAGTAGTACTGCTAATCAGCCCCAGCATTTT
CDR3: CASSPSSTANQPQHF

D: NA
J: TRBJ1-5
size: NA
V: TRBV12-3/TRBV12-4
DNA: TGTGCCAGCAATAGGGACTTCGGTCAGCCCCAGCATTTT
CDR3: CASNRDFGQPQHF

D: TRBD1
J: TRBJ2-7
size: NA
V: TRBV12-3/TRBV12-4
DNA: TGTGCCAGCTGGTCTGGACAGGGCTCGAACGAGCAGTACTTC
CDR3: CASWSGQGSNEQYF

D: TRBD1
J: TRBJ2-7
size: few
V: TRBV7-8
DNA: TGTGCCAGCAGCTTAGCGGGACAGGGAGTCGTAGAACGGTACTTC
CDR3: CASSLAGQGVVERYF

D: NA
J: TRBJ2-5
size: few
V: TRBV6-5
DNA: TGTGCCAGCACCGCGGGGGCAGGGACGTACTTC
CDR3: CASTAGAGTYF

D: NA
J: TRBJ2-2
size: NA
V: TRBV29-1
DNA: TGCAGCGTTGGGGACGGGAGGAACACCGGGGAGCTGTTTTTT
CDR3: CSVGDGRNTGELFF

D: NA
J: TRBJ1-2
size: few
V: TRBV7-3
DNA: TGTGCCAGCAGCCCCCAGCCCGATGCCAGAAACTATGGCTACACCTTC
CDR3: CASSPQPDARNYGYTF

D: TRBD2
J: TRBJ2-2
size: many
V: TRBV7-2
DNA: TGTGCCAGCAGCTTAGGTGGTGGTAGCGGGAGAGGAGTCGGGGAGCTGTTTTTT
CDR3: CASSLGGGSGRGVGELFF

D: TRBD2
J: TRBJ2-3
size: NA
V: TRBV9
DNA: TGTGCCAGCAGCATAAGCGGGGGCGGGGATACGCAGTATTTT
CDR3: CASSISGGGDTQYF

D: TRBD2
J: TRBJ2-7
size: NA
V: TRBV6-5
DNA: TGTGCCAGCAGTGACTCCGGGACTAGCGGGGGTATATCCTACGAGCAGTACTTC
CDR3: CASSDSGTSGGISYEQYF

D: NA
J: TRBJ1-2
size: NA
V: TRBV20-1
DNA: TGCAGTGCCACCACGGGGACGGGCTATGGCTACACCTTC
CDR3: CSATTGTGYGYTF

D: NA
J: TRBJ1-2
size: few
V: TRBV29-1
DNA: TGCAGCGTTGAACTCTCAGGAGGATTTTATGGCTACACCTTC
CDR3: CSVELSGGFYGYTF

D: NA
J: TRBJ1-6
size: few
V: TRBV5-4
DNA: TGTGCCAGCACCCTCTACGGGATCTATTCACCCCTCCACTTT
CDR3: CASTLYGIYSPLHF

D: NA
J: TRBJ1-1
size: NA
V: TRBV20-1
DNA: TGCAGTGCTAGAGATCCAGTGCGGAACACTGAAGCTTTCTTT
CDR3: CSARDPVRNTEAFF

D: NA
J: TRBJ2-7
size: few
V: TRBV20-1
DNA: TGCAGTGCTAGGATGAGGGGGGGACAATTTTACGAGCAGTACTTC
CDR3: CSARMRGGQFYEQYF

D: TRBD2
J: TRBJ2-1
size: few
V: TRBV7-9
DNA: TGTGCCAGCAGCTTAGTTTTACGGGGGGTTATACCGATCCGGAGCTCCTACAATGAGCAGTTCTTC
CDR3: CASSLVLRGVIPIRSSYNEQFF

D: NA
J: TRBJ2-1
size: NA
V: TRBV29-1
DNA: TGCAGCGTTGAAGTACAGGGAAGAGCCTTACGTGAGCAGTTCTTC
CDR3: CSVEVQGRALREQFF

D: TRBD1
J: TRBJ1-1
size: NA
V: TRBV29-1
DNA: TGCAGCGTCCAACAGGGGCTCGCCGAAGCTTTCTTT
CDR3: CSVQQGLAEAFF

D: NA
J: TRBJ2-5
size: NA
V: TRBV11-2
DNA: TGTGCCAGCAGCCGTAGCAGGGGTTGGGAGACCCAGTACTTC
CDR3: CASSRSRGWETQYF

D: NA
J: TRBJ2-7
size: NA
V: TRBV3-1
DNA: TGTGCCAGCAGCCAAGATACAGTCGCCCGCGAGCAGTACTTC
CDR3: CASSQDTVAREQYF

D: NA
J: TRBJ2-1
size: NA
V: TRBV7-2
DNA: TGTGCCAGCAGGGAGGGGGGGATCACCTACAATGAGCAGTTCTTC
CDR3: CASREGGITYNEQFF

D: NA
J: TRBJ2-1
size: few
V: TRBV5-1
DNA: TGCGCCAGCAGCTTGGATGGGACGCATGAGCAGTTCTTC
CDR3: CASSLDGTHEQFF

D: NA
J: TRBJ1-1
size: few
V: TRBV12-3/TRBV12-4
DNA: TGTGCCAGCAGTAACGTAGGGTATGGGACGGTGAACACTGAAGCTTTCTTT
CDR3: CASSNVGYGTVNTEAFF

D: TRBD1
J: TRBJ1-5
size: few
V: TRBV19
DNA: TGTGCCGCACACGGGGGACAGGGAAGCAATCAGCCCCAGCATTTT
CDR3: CAAHGGQGSNQPQHF

D: TRBD2
J: TRBJ2-7
size: NA
V: TRBV3-1
DNA: TGTGCCAGCAGCCAAGTGTCGGGGACTAGCGGGAGGGCCGTGTACGAGCAGTACTTC
CDR3: CASSQVSGTSGRAVYEQYF